These T cell receptor beta chains were read from a single sample in a study of shared clonotypes between healthy human individuals. Here immunoSEQ multiplex PCR was the method, and the copy in TCRdb shows in-frame clones only, minus some. The profile covers some 1,100,000 clones, with about 84% appearing a single time and around 0.47% taken by the ten largest. The sample consisted of memory CD4+ T cells from PBMCs. The receptor source for this set is a man younger than 35 in good health. Some clones in this sample may be carry-over from other donors' samples. CDR3s include the opening cysteine and the closing phenylalanine or tryptophan. Fields, in order: D gene, clone size, V gene, J gene, CDR3 protein, CDR3 DNA. The D gene is left open where the match is weak. Clone size appears in some rows only: once, few, many, or a class for an expanded clone.

D: NA; size: many; V: TRBV6-6; J: TRBJ2-5; CDR3: CASQNREETQYF; DNA: TGTGCCAGCCAGAACAGGGAAGAGACCCAGTACTTC
D: NA; size: once; V: TRBV11-2; J: TRBJ1-2; CDR3: CASSTPGPRGGYTF; DNA: TGTGCCAGCAGCACGCCGGGACCGCGGGGTGGCTACACCTTC
D: NA; size: NA; V: TRBV21-1; J: TRBJ2-4; CDR3: CASSKVGTSGRAENIQYF; DNA: TGTGCCAGCAGCAAAGTGGGGACTAGCGGGAGGGCCGAGAACATTCAGTACTTC
D: NA; size: NA; V: TRBV2; J: TRBJ2-3; CDR3: CASSEGGGTQYF; DNA: TGTGCCAGCAGTGAAGGGGGAGGTACGCAGTATTTT
D: NA; size: NA; V: TRBV4-2; J: TRBJ2-7; CDR3: CASSQGSYEQYF; DNA: TGTGCCAGCAGCCAGGGTTCCTACGAGCAGTACTTC
D: NA; size: NA; V: TRBV5-4; J: TRBJ2-4; CDR3: CASSLGFGSGPKNIQYF; DNA: TGTGCCAGCAGCTTGGGTTTCGGTAGCGGCCCCAAAAACATTCAGTACTTC
D: NA; size: NA; V: TRBV28; J: TRBJ1-5; CDR3: CASWGQGMGNQPQHF; DNA: TGTGCCAGCTGGGGTCAGGGTATGGGCAATCAGCCCCAGCATTTT
D: TRBD1; size: NA; V: TRBV25-1; J: TRBJ2-1; CDR3: CASSSGTGKYNEQFF; DNA: TGTGCCAGCAGTTCCGGGACAGGGAAATACAATGAGCAGTTCTTC
D: NA; size: NA; V: TRBV2; J: TRBJ1-4; CDR3: CASTQAGRTNEKLFF; DNA: TGTGCCAGCACCCAGGCAGGGCGCACTAATGAAAAACTGTTTTTT
D: TRBD2; size: NA; V: TRBV28; J: TRBJ2-3; CDR3: CASKAPGGVATQYF; DNA: TGTGCCAGCAAGGCCCCCGGGGGGGTTGCTACGCAGTATTTT
D: NA; size: once; V: TRBV7-2; J: TRBJ2-7; CDR3: CASFPGPGEQYF; DNA: TGTGCCAGCTTTCCGGGACCAGGCGAGCAGTACTTC
D: TRBD1; size: few; V: TRBV5-1; J: TRBJ2-3; CDR3: CASSGQGASDTQYF; DNA: TGCGCCAGCAGCGGGCAGGGGGCATCAGATACGCAGTATTTT
D: NA; size: NA; V: TRBV7-8; J: TRBJ1-1; CDR3: CASSLDSQGLLTEAFF; DNA: TGTGCCAGCAGCTTAGATTCCCAGGGCCTTCTGACTGAAGCTTTCTTT
D: NA; size: NA; V: TRBV9; J: TRBJ2-2; CDR3: CASSVGAGASALTGELFF; DNA: TGTGCCAGCAGCGTAGGGGCAGGGGCTAGCGCGTTGACCGGGGAGCTGTTTTTT
D: NA; size: NA; V: TRBV2; J: TRBJ1-2; CDR3: CASSLGASQGGGYTF; DNA: TGTGCCAGCAGCCTGGGGGCCTCCCAAGGGGGTGGCTACACCTTC
D: NA; size: NA; V: TRBV4-1; J: TRBJ2-7; CDR3: CASSQTRGPTYEQYF; DNA: TGCGCCAGCAGCCAGACCCGGGGTCCGACCTACGAGCAGTACTTC
D: NA; size: NA; V: TRBV6-5; J: TRBJ1-4; CDR3: CASSYSGQGDEKLFF; DNA: TGTGCCAGCAGTTACTCCGGCCAGGGAGATGAAAAACTGTTTTTT
D: TRBD2; size: NA; V: TRBV29-1; J: TRBJ2-3; CDR3: CSVEDRGRAEADTQYF; DNA: TGCAGCGTTGAAGATCGTGGGAGGGCCGAGGCAGATACGCAGTATTTT
D: NA; size: NA; V: TRBV27; J: TRBJ2-1; CDR3: CASRGTAYNEQFF; DNA: TGTGCCAGCAGAGGGACGGCCTACAATGAGCAGTTCTTC
D: TRBD1; size: NA; V: TRBV4-3; J: TRBJ2-7; CDR3: CASSHMGQGIHEQYF; DNA: TGCGCCAGCAGCCACATGGGACAGGGTATCCACGAGCAGTACTTC
D: NA; size: NA; V: TRBV2; J: TRBJ2-1; CDR3: CASSEALTSSTEQFF; DNA: TGTGCCAGCAGTGAAGCGTTGACTAGTAGCACTGAGCAGTTCTTC
D: TRBD2; size: NA; V: TRBV9; J: TRBJ2-1; CDR3: CASSVARERSYNEQFF; DNA: TGTGCCAGCAGCGTAGCGCGGGAGCGGTCCTACAATGAGCAGTTCTTC
D: NA; size: few; V: TRBV7-2; J: TRBJ1-5; CDR3: CASSLVYRAEQPQHF; DNA: TGTGCCAGCAGCTTAGTGTATAGAGCGGAGCAGCCCCAGCATTTT
D: TRBD1; size: NA; V: TRBV25-1; J: TRBJ1-2; CDR3: CASSERQGVVYGYTF; DNA: TGTGCCAGCAGTGAGAGACAGGGGGTAGTATATGGCTACACCTTC
D: NA; size: few; V: TRBV21-1; J: TRBJ1-2; CDR3: CASSIPAGRGYTF; DNA: TGTGCCAGCAGCATTCCTGCGGGCCGCGGCTACACCTTC
D: TRBD2; size: NA; V: TRBV9; J: TRBJ2-2; CDR3: CASSPIRLGLAGGIGELFF; DNA: TGTGCCAGCAGCCCCATCCGTCTGGGGCTAGCGGGAGGAATCGGGGAGCTGTTTTTT
D: NA; size: many; V: TRBV2; J: TRBJ2-2; CDR3: CASRGTPGGELFF; DNA: TGTGCCAGCAGAGGGACACCTGGAGGGGAGCTGTTTTTT
D: TRBD1; size: few; V: TRBV27; J: TRBJ1-2; CDR3: CASRVTGGHGYTF; DNA: TGTGCCAGCAGGGTGACAGGGGGCCATGGCTACACCTTC
D: NA; size: NA; V: TRBV28; J: TRBJ2-5; CDR3: CASSRDVRAYF; DNA: TGTGCCAGCAGCCGGGACGTTCGCGCGTACTTC
D: NA; size: NA; V: TRBV28; J: TRBJ1-5; CDR3: CASSLQREQHF; DNA: TGTGCCAGCAGTTTACAGCGCGAACAGCATTTT
D: NA; size: NA; V: TRBV6-6; J: TRBJ1-3; CDR3: CASSWSVSGNTIYF; DNA: TGTGCCAGCAGTTGGTCAGTCTCTGGAAACACCATATATTTT